The clone carrying this T cell receptor beta chain was found once. Germline V CDR1 and CDR2: GTSNPN, SVGIG (reference sequence). CDR3 length: 14 residues. The V and J ends lost 1 base and 2 bases respectively, with 12 bases between them. TCRdb redid the calling of the RT-PCR reads with MiXCR, one entry per CDR3 protein. In the table there are roughly 940,000 distinct CDR3 sequences, about a sixth of which are singletons. This record comes from a study of patients and donors after allogeneic stem cell transplantation. The source of this sequence is a human donor who was either an allogeneic HSCT recipient or a stem cell or donor lymphocyte infusion donor (not recorded which). It is not recorded whose cells these are; they may come from a transplant donor. Input material: blood, either unsorted or a sorted T cell fraction (not recorded which). The rearrangement uses TRBV30 and TRBJ2-7; no clear D. The CDR3 DNA follows: TGTGCCTGGAGTGCAGGCCATTTAACCTACGAGCAGTACTTC. Translation gives CAWSAGHLTYEQYF.